These T cell receptor beta chains were read from a single sample in a study of blood T cell repertoires in COVID-19. Data came from immunoSEQ multiplex PCR; TCRdb stores just in-frame clones and leaves some out. The table lists around 30,000 clones, around 87% of them singletons, with around 1.8% in the top ten. Sequencing used peripheral blood. The receptors come from a man aged 50 to 59 with active or convalescent COVID-19. Both conserved end residues are part of each CDR3. Fields, in order: V gene, clone size, J gene, CDR3 protein. The listing skips clone size in some rows; elsewhere it reads once, few, many or a size class.

TRBV18	NA	TRBJ1-2	CASSPRQGYGYTF
TRBV10-3	NA	TRBJ2-7	CAISESLGQNYEQYF
TRBV7-2	few	TRBJ2-7	CASSLGLAGGLPYEQYF
TRBV23-1	NA	TRBJ2-7	CASSSPGGTYEQYF
TRBV7-9	few	TRBJ1-1	CASSLPPPGKDTEAFF
TRBV7-8	NA	TRBJ2-3	CASSYSSGSTDTQYF
TRBV28	NA	TRBJ2-6	CASSSPSGSNSGANVLTF
TRBV9	once	TRBJ1-1	CASSVGSLEWTEAFF
TRBV6-5	NA	TRBJ2-7	CASSYSRHSGEQYF
TRBV7-4	NA	TRBJ1-3	CASSLARGTGPSGNTIYF
TRBV18	NA	TRBJ2-3	CASSRLAGGLQRDTQYF
TRBV28	NA	TRBJ2-2	CASSRAPGLARGELFF
TRBV7-7	NA	TRBJ1-5	CARGGDQSAEENQPQHF
TRBV4-1	NA	TRBJ2-7	CASSQGQGEGEQYF
TRBV7-2	NA	TRBJ1-2	CASSSGHGYGYTF
TRBV11-2	NA	TRBJ2-2	CASSLDRLAGNTGELFF
TRBV20-1	medium-sized	TRBJ1-2	CSASKYAGSGYTF
TRBV7-8	NA	TRBJ1-4	CASSLPRLHPNEKLFF
TRBV9	NA	TRBJ2-7	CASSVKGEGYEQYF
TRBV3-1/TRBV3-2	NA	TRBJ1-4	CASSYRGLGNEKLFF
TRBV18	NA	TRBJ2-7	CASSDRELSSYEQYF
TRBV5-4	NA	TRBJ2-1	CASSLRTSSDEQFF
TRBV6-2/TRBV6-3	NA	TRBJ2-5	CASSYIGVAGEETQYF
TRBV4-3	once	TRBJ2-1	CASSQDPLKTVSSYNEQFF
TRBV4-3	NA	TRBJ2-1	CASSQEERLAGEQFF
TRBV9	NA	TRBJ1-4	CASSARQGVGEKLFF
TRBV15	NA	TRBJ2-5	CATSRDSQETQYF
TRBV5-3	NA	TRBJ2-7	CARSLAGREGPF
TRBV18	NA	TRBJ2-7	CASAEVARQGDEQYF
TRBV27	NA	TRBJ2-1	CASSPTYNEQFF
TRBV29-1	NA	TRBJ2-5	CSVGTGKETQYF
TRBV5-8	few	TRBJ2-1	CASSLSTTSVYNEQFF
TRBV7-8	NA	TRBJ1-2	CASSLGPSTNYGYTF
TRBV7-2	NA	TRBJ2-7	CASSLGSVTYEQYF
TRBV6-2/TRBV6-3	NA	TRBJ2-5	CASSPGPGETQYF
TRBV4-3	NA	TRBJ2-7	CASSQDWQTPSYEQYF
TRBV4-1	NA	TRBJ2-1	CASSQEWGGNYEQFF
TRBV5-6	NA	TRBJ1-2	CASSTRGPNGYTF
TRBV7-2	once	TRBJ2-5	CASSLGTSGRAVETQYF
TRBV7-8	NA	TRBJ2-7	CASSLASASSYSYEQYF
TRBV5-1	NA	TRBJ2-7	CASRLAGTHEQYF
TRBV2	NA	TRBJ2-7	CASPGPSSYEQYF
TRBV7-2	NA	TRBJ2-7	CASSLGGAGFLYEQYF
TRBV2	NA	TRBJ2-7	CASSVPSGYEQYF
TRBV5-5	NA	TRBJ2-5	CASSPFVETQYF